A single sample is the source of the 25 T cell receptor beta chains below, sequenced in a study of blood T cells in healthy people across ages. Primed by a sample-barcoded 5' primer and a J-beta primer mix, a second PCR proceeded for roughly 6 to 12 cycles. A single record per CDR3 protein comes from TCRdb applying MiXCR to the 5' RACE reads. The sample consists of approximately 1.5 million distinct CDR3 sequences, around 35% of them appearing once. Sequenced material: blood. The receptor source for this set is a woman in her twenties or thirties in good health.

This clonotype came up a few times. The gene calls are TRBV7-2 and TRBJ2-1, with D possibly matching TRBD2 (6 bases). CDR3 length: 15 residues. V was pared by 3 bases and J by 10 bases, with 19 bases between. Germline CDR1 SGHTA, CDR2 FQGNSA. CDR3 in amino acids: CASSLVDSGSDEQFF. CDR3 in DNA: TGTGCCAGCAGCTTGGTCGATTCCGGGAGCGACGAGCAGTTCTTC. Supplemented by reference TRBV7-2 and TRBJ2-1, the full variable domain reads GAGVSQSPSNKVTEKGKDVELRCDPISGHTALYWYRQSLGQGLEFLIYFQGNSAPDKSGLPSDRFSAERTGGSVSTLTIQRTQQEDSAVYLCASSLVDSGSDEQFFGPGTRLTVL.

The chain employs TRBV20-1 and TRBJ2-5, with D possibly being TRBD2 (5 bases). Looked up from germline, CDR1 is DFQATT and CDR2 is SNEGSKA (reference sequence). The CDR3 is 15 residues long. Trimming removed 1 base from V and 2 bases from J, with 14 bases in between. CDR3 coding DNA: TGCAGTGCTAGAGGGTCGGGGAAGATGCAAGAGACCCAGTACTTC. This sequence encodes CSARGSGKMQETQYF.

In its sample, this clonotype was seen a few times. V gene TRBV20-1 combines with J gene TRBJ2-7, with D perhaps TRBD1 or TRBD2 (6 bases each). The CDR3 loop spans 15 amino acids. Trimming removed 6 bases at V and 2 bases at J, with 20 bases between. Germline V gene data show CDR1 as DFQATT and CDR2 as SNEGSKA (reference sequence). CDR3 residues: CSARDQGKTPYEQYF. CDR3 DNA sequence: TGCAGTGCGCGGGATCAGGGGAAGACTCCCTACGAGCAGTACTTC.

V is TRBV7-7 and J is TRBJ2-5; 12 bases line up with TRBD2. With V trimmed by 5 bases and J by 12 bases, 7 bases remained unmatched. The CDR3 runs 13 residues. Germline loops: CDR1 SSHAT, CDR2 FNYEAQ (reference sequence). The CDR3 DNA sequence: TGTGCCAGCAGCAGCAGGACTAGCGGGACGAAGTACTTC. Translation: CASSSRTSGTKYF.

This clonotype has at least ten counts. CDR3 loop: CASSLRGQGFYEQYF. CDR3 sequence (DNA): TGCGCCAGCAGCCTTCGGGGACAGGGGTTCTACGAGCAGTACTTC. The chain couples TRBV4-1 to TRBJ2-7; TRBD1 agrees at 10 bases. Germline V gene sequence: CDR1 MGHRA, CDR2 YSYEKL. J was trimmed by 3 bases and V by 4 bases; bases with no gene match: 6. The CDR3 runs 15 residues.

The rearrangement links TRBV5-5 to TRBJ1-1; D is perhaps TRBD1 (5 bases). Germline V gene sequence: CDR1 SGHKS, CDR2 YYEKEE (reference sequence). This CDR3 comprises 13 residues. Trimming shortened V by 6 bases and J by 1 base, and 10 bases separated the two germline ends. CDR3 DNA sequence: TGTGCCAGCAACTTCGGGACGAACACTGAAGCTTTCTTT. The encoded protein is CASNFGTNTEAFF.

This clonotype was seen a handful of times. The genes are TRBV20-1 and TRBJ1-5, with D maybe TRBD1 (5 bases). V was cut by 3 bases and J by 9 bases, with 15 bases left in between. The CDR3 is 13 residues long. CDR1 is DFQATT, CDR2 SNEGSKA, per germline (reference sequence). In DNA form, the CDR3 reads TGCAGTGCTAGGGGGGACCCCGGGACGCCCCAGCATTTT. Protein sequence: CSARGDPGTPQHF.

In DNA form, the CDR3 reads TGTGCCAGCAGTCCTCGACAGGGAGTGGCCCGGGTGGATGGCTACACCTTC. It specifies CASSPRQGVARVDGYTF. The gene calls are TRBV27 and TRBJ1-2; 7 bases line up with TRBD1. Germline assignment: CDR1 MNHEY and CDR2 SMNVEV (reference sequence). V was pared by 5 bases and J by 6 bases, with 18 bases of the junction left unmatched. This CDR3 is built from 17 residues.

V gene TRBV29-1 combines with J gene TRBJ2-5; D may correspond to TRBD1 or TRBD2 (5 bases each). Germline V gene lookup returns CDR1 SQVTM and CDR2 ANQGSEA. V lost 7 bases and J lost 4, with 19 bases in between. CDR3 length: 14 amino acids. CDR3 sequence reads: CSAKLGTAVETQYF. CDR3 coding DNA: TGCAGCGCTAAACTCGGGACGGCAGTAGAGACCCAGTACTTC.

The chain employs TRBV3-1 and TRBJ1-2; D perhaps matches TRBD1 (5 bases). The CDR3 contains 15 residues. CDR1 and CDR2 (germline): LGHDT, YNNKEL (reference sequence). V lost 2 bases and J lost 1, with 11 bases in between. The CDR3 reads CASSQWDGGNYGYTF. The CDR3 DNA reads as TGTGCCAGCAGCCAATGGGACGGGGGTAACTATGGCTACACCTTC.

A single count supports this clonotype. V usage is TRBV2 and J usage is TRBJ2-3; the D gene is possibly TRBD2 (6 bases). The V gene's germline CDR1 is SNHLY and CDR2 FYNNEI. V lost 6 bases and J lost 6, with 10 bases in between. The CDR3 is 12 amino acids. CDR3 sequence (DNA): TGTGCCAGCAGAGGGGAGGTGGATACGCAGTATTTT. Its translation is CASRGEVDTQYF.

The genes are TRBV6-1 and TRBJ1-5; possible D gene TRBD1, 5 bases. Trimming removed 6 bases from V and 7 bases from J, with 13 bases in between. The germline V gene has CDR1 MNHNS and CDR2 SASEGT. The CDR3 extends over 13 amino acids. The CDR3 loop reads CASRQVLGQPQHF. The CDR3 bases are TGTGCCAGCAGACAGGTCTTAGGGCAGCCCCAGCATTTT.

This clonotype was observed a few times. The chain joins TRBV20-1 to TRBJ2-6; tentatively, D is TRBD1 (6 bases). There are 16 residues in the CDR3. V lost 6 bases to trimming and J lost 0 bases, with 15 bases between them. Germline V gene data show CDR1 as DFQATT and CDR2 as SNEGSKA (reference sequence). The DNA of the CDR3 is TGCAGTGCAGTCACGGGACAAAGCTCTGGGGCCAACGTCCTGACTTTC. Translating it yields CSAVTGQSSGANVLTF.

The chain is built from TRBV27 and TRBJ2-2; 10 nucleotides match TRBD1. Per the germline V gene, CDR1 is MNHEY and CDR2 is SMNVEV (reference sequence). The V segment lost 7 bases and the J segment 4 bases; nucleotides outside the gene matches: 6. The CDR3 loop spans 15 amino acids. As DNA, the CDR3 is TGTGCCAGCACCCCCGGGACAGGGGCCACCGGGGAGCTGTTTTTT. Protein: CASTPGTGATGELFF.

V gene TRBV6-5 combines with J gene TRBJ2-5, with D possibly matching TRBD2 (6 bases). Gene TRBJ2-7 matches the end of the DNA better, so the J call may be wrong. The CDR3 loop spans 13 amino acids. The germline V gene encodes CDR1 MNHEY and CDR2 SVGAGI. CDR3 loop: CASSFAEGSEQYF. As DNA, the CDR3 is TGTGCCAGCAGCTTCGCGGAGGGGAGCGAGCAGTACTTC.

A note on this clonotype: A much larger clonotype is one base distant, so this may be a read error. V gene TRBV4-2 combines with J gene TRBJ2-4, with 9 bases lining up with TRBD2. The closer fit of TRBJ2-5 to the DNA end suggests the J call may be wrong. This CDR3 comprises 16 residues. Per the germline V gene, CDR1 is LGHNA and CDR2 is YNFKEQ. CDR3 DNA sequence: TGTGCCAGCAGCCAAGAAGCTAGCGGGGCAAGAGAGACCCAGTACTTC. It codes for CASSQEASGARETQYF.

Regarding this clonotype: Being one base from a much bigger clone, this may be a read error. The J gene is TRBJ2-1, the V gene TRBV7-3, with D unresolved. This CDR3 has 13 amino acids. The V end was cut by 1 base, the J end by 2 bases, with 3 bases between. Germline V gene sequence: CDR1 SGHTA, CDR2 FQGTGA. CDR3 nucleotides: TGTGCCAGCAGCTTAAAGGCCTACAATGAGCAGTTCTTC. The encoded protein is CASSLKAYNEQFF.

The chain joins TRBV6-6 to TRBJ1-2; D not resolved. The germline V gene has CDR1 MNHNY and CDR2 SVGAGI (reference sequence). The CDR3 loop spans 13 amino acids. The V and J ends lost 6 bases and 1 base respectively, with 9 bases between them. The CDR3 spells CASRTPHNYGYTF. CDR3 DNA: TGTGCCAGCAGAACCCCTCATAACTATGGCTACACCTTC.

The chain recombines TRBV6-1 with TRBJ2-2, with D unresolved. The V gene lost 5 bases and the J gene lost 0 bases, with 16 bases spanning the gap. In germline, CDR1 is MNHNS, CDR2 SASEGT. The CDR3 length is 17 residues. The CDR3 sequence is CASSQPKAGANTGELFF. The CDR3 nucleotides are TGTGCCAGCAGTCAACCAAAGGCCGGAGCGAACACCGGGGAGCTGTTTTTT.

The V and J genes are TRBV7-2 and TRBJ1-5; D gene ambiguous. The V end lost 1 base, the J end lost 4 bases, and 8 bases lay between the germline ends. CDR1 SGHTA and CDR2 FQGNSA come from the germline V gene. The CDR3 extends over 14 amino acids. The CDR3 here is CASSLDHSNQPQHF. The CDR3 bases are TGTGCCAGCAGCTTAGACCACAGTAATCAGCCCCAGCATTTT.

Only a few counts were recorded for this clonotype. The chain carries TRBV12-3 or TRBV12-4 and TRBJ1-2, with 8 bases that match TRBD1. CDR3 length: 16 amino acids. With V trimmed by 2 bases and J by 3 bases, 8 bases remained unmatched. DNA of the CDR3: TGTGCCAGCAGTTTAACCCAAGGCAGGGGGCACTATGGCTACACCTTC. Translated, it gives CASSLTQGRGHYGYTF.

This clonotype was detected only a few times. The chain recombines TRBV11-2 with TRBJ2-5; a possible D gene is TRBD2 (5 bases). This CDR3 region has 15 residues. Looked up from germline, CDR1 is SGHAT and CDR2 is FQNNGV. Between the trimmed V and J ends, which lost 0 bases and 5 bases, there was a span of 13 bases. This CDR3 is CASSLEFLRTETQYF. The CDR3 DNA sequence: TGTGCCAGCAGCTTAGAGTTCCTTCGGACTGAGACCCAGTACTTC.

This clonotype has a single count. One end of the junction varies from germline; a read error may be responsible. The rearrangement links TRBV5-1 to TRBJ2-3; D may match TRBD1 or TRBD2 (6 bases each). Germline V lookup: CDR1 SGHRS, CDR2 YFSETQ. The CDR3 consists of 15 residues. The CDR3 here is CASSLEGGRTDMQYF. Written as DNA, the CDR3 is TGCGCCAGCAGCTTGGAGGGGGGACGCACAGATATGCAGTATTTT.

This clonotype was seen repeatedly, ten times or more. The chain couples TRBV29-1 to TRBJ2-7, with TRBD1 matching 10 bases. Trimming removed 6 bases from V and 4 bases from J; junction bases left unmatched: 9. Looked up from germline, CDR1 is SQVTM and CDR2 is ANQGSEA. The CDR3 contains 14 residues. The CDR3 region is CSVVGRDRGYEQYF. The CDR3 DNA sequence: TGCAGCGTAGTCGGTAGGGACAGGGGTTACGAGCAGTACTTC.

This clonotype was observed at least ten times. The chain has TRBV27 and TRBJ2-5; perhaps D is TRBD1 or TRBD2 (6 bases each). CDR3 length: 15 amino acids. V lost 0 bases to trimming and J lost 1 base, with 9 bases between them. The germline V gene encodes CDR1 MNHEY and CDR2 SMNVEV (reference sequence). The CDR3 DNA reads as TGTGCCAGCAGTTTATCGAGGGGGGTCCAAGAGACCCAGTACTTC. It specifies CASSLSRGVQETQYF.